Presented here are 32 T cell receptor beta chains from one specimen sequenced in a study of identical twins. TCRdb independently ran MiXCR on the 5' RACE reads; one entry per CDR3 protein. This table has under 500,000 distinct CDR3 sequences, roughly an eighth appearing once. These data also featured in a second study, about yellow fever vaccine responses in identical twins.

The source material was CD4+ T cells sorted from blood. All receptors derive from a woman between 18 and 29 years old in good health.

This clonotype was seen a few times. This chain connects TRBV20-1 to TRBJ2-3; a weak D match, TRBD1 (8 bases). In germline, CDR1 is DFQATT, CDR2 SNEGSKA (reference sequence). With 5 bases removed from V and 3 bases from J, the gap between germline ends came to 18 bases. There are 15 residues in the CDR3. This CDR3 reads CSAQQGGAPTDTQYF. CDR3 DNA sequence: TGCAGTGCTCAACAGGGGGGGGCGCCTACAGATACGCAGTATTTT.

This rearrangement joins TRBV20-1 to TRBJ2-7; D unresolved. Trimming removed 4 bases at V and 1 base at J, with 11 bases between. The CDR3 covers 13 residues. Per the germline V gene, CDR1 is DFQATT and CDR2 is SNEGSKA (reference sequence). CDR3 coding DNA: TGCAGTGCTAACCTCCCTTCGTCCTACGAGCAGTACTTC. It encodes CSANLPSSYEQYF.

This sequence joins TRBV6-5 and TRBJ2-2; D perhaps matches TRBD1 (6 bases). V was trimmed by 2 bases and J by 6 bases, leaving 16 bases between them. CDR1 is MNHEY and CDR2 is SVGAGI in the germline V gene. The CDR3 contains 16 residues. The CDR3 DNA reads as TGTGCCAGCAGTTACAGCCAGGGGAATCACGCCGGGGAGCTGTTTTTT. It specifies CASSYSQGNHAGELFF.

The CDR3 region has the DNA TGTGCCACCAGCAGAGATGGACTAGCGGGAGGGGAGCAGTACTTC. It codes for CATSRDGLAGGEQYF. The chain carries TRBV15 and TRBJ2-7, with 15 bases lining up with TRBD2. From germline, CDR1 is LNHNV and CDR2 YYDKDF (reference sequence). J was trimmed by 7 bases and V by 0 bases; bases with no gene match: 1. This CDR3 is built from 15 residues.

The table lists this clonotype with many counts. The J gene is TRBJ2-1, the V gene TRBV12-3 or TRBV12-4, with a weak D call TRBD2 (6 bases). Trimming removed 8 bases at V and 9 bases at J, with 23 bases between. The CDR3 runs to 15 residues. The CDR3 region is CASLPGTGGRGEQFF. CDR3 nucleotides: TGTGCCAGCCTTCCCGGGACTGGGGGTCGGGGTGAGCAGTTCTTC.

V and J are TRBV11-1 and TRBJ1-2, with 9 bases that match TRBD1. The CDR3 spans 16 residues. Germline V gene sequence: CDR1 SGHAT, CDR2 FQDESV (reference sequence). V was pared by 2 bases and J by 7 bases, with 11 bases of the junction left unmatched. The CDR3 loop reads CASSLTETGGRRGYTF. The CDR3 DNA is TGTGCCAGCAGCTTAACAGAGACAGGGGGGAGACGTGGCTACACCTTC.

This clonotype has a handful of counts. The genes are TRBV20-1 and TRBJ2-7, with 8 bases identical to TRBD2. CDR1 is DFQATT and CDR2 is SNEGSKA in the germline V gene (reference sequence). This CDR3 region has 14 residues. Losses at the gene ends were 6 bases for V and 2 bases for J; bases not matched to a gene: 9. This CDR3 reads CSASIGGDAYEQYF. The CDR3 nucleotides read TGCAGTGCCTCCATCGGGGGGGACGCCTACGAGCAGTACTTC.

This clonotype was detected ten times or more. This chain links TRBV4-3 with TRBJ1-6, with D unclear. This CDR3 contains 14 residues. V shed 0 bases and J shed 7 bases, with 7 bases lying between them. Germline assignment: CDR1 LGHNA and CDR2 YSLEER. CDR3 region: CASSQEPGNSPLHF. The CDR3 DNA sequence: TGCGCCAGCAGCCAAGAACCGGGGAATTCACCCCTCCACTTT.

V gene TRBV6-2 or TRBV6-3 combines with J gene TRBJ2-1, with 7 bases identical to TRBD2. Looked up from germline, CDR1 is MNHEY and CDR2 is SVGEGT. The CDR3 loop spans 17 amino acids. The V gene end was trimmed by 2 bases and the J gene end by 5 bases; junction bases not matched to a gene: 12. Here the CDR3 DNA reads TGTGCCAGCAGTTACGCCCTCGGGAGGAAGGGCGACAATGAGCAGTTCTTC. Amino acid sequence: CASSYALGRKGDNEQFF.

This clonotype was recorded a few times. The gene calls are TRBV27 and TRBJ2-1; TRBD1 matches 7 bases. Germline V lookup: CDR1 MNHEY, CDR2 SMNVEV (reference sequence). V was pared by 5 bases and J by 7 bases, with 14 bases of the junction left unmatched. The CDR3 contains 16 residues. CDR3 residues: CASSPRQGPSRNEQFF. The CDR3 DNA reads as TGTGCCAGCAGTCCCCGACAGGGCCCCTCACGGAATGAGCAGTTCTTC.

This clonotype was seen a handful of times. The CDR3 reads CSAKRPSSYEQYF. CDR3 sequence (DNA): TGCAGTGCTAAAAGGCCTTCCAGCTACGAGCAGTACTTC. The gene calls are TRBV20-1 and TRBJ2-7; D is ambiguous. V lost 4 bases to trimming and J lost 3 bases, with 13 bases between them. The CDR3 loop spans 13 amino acids. Germline lookup yields CDR1 DFQATT and CDR2 SNEGSKA (reference sequence).

In its sample, this clonotype was seen a few times. The chain is built from TRBV2 and TRBJ2-7; a possible D gene is TRBD2 (6 bases). CDR1 and CDR2 (germline): SNHLY, FYNNEI. This CDR3 spans 14 amino acids. Between the trimmed V and J ends, which lost 5 bases and 2 bases, there was a span of 13 bases. The CDR3 nucleotides are TGTGCCAGCAGTCAGGGACTCAGCCCCTACGAGCAGTACTTC. It yields the protein CASSQGLSPYEQYF.

This sequence joins TRBV3-1 and TRBJ2-2; weak D call: TRBD1 (6 bases). Germline CDR1 reads LGHDT; CDR2 reads YNNKEL (reference sequence). The CDR3 is 14 residues long. Trimming left V 6 bases short and J 1 base short, with 9 bases between. The CDR3, as DNA: TGTGCCAGCAGTCAGACAGGGAACACCGGGGAGCTGTTTTTT. Its protein is CASSQTGNTGELFF.

This clonotype was recorded at least ten times. The V and J genes are TRBV5-1 and TRBJ2-1; no clear D. CDR3 length equals 15 residues. Germline lookup yields CDR1 SGHRS and CDR2 YFSETQ. V lost 0 bases and J lost 0, with 7 bases in between. CDR3 sequence reads: CASSLGTVSYNEQFF. Here the CDR3 DNA reads TGCGCCAGCAGCTTGGGAACTGTCTCCTACAATGAGCAGTTCTTC.

In its sample, this clonotype was seen many times. This chain links TRBV6-1 with TRBJ2-1, with D possibly being TRBD2 (6 bases). Deletions cut 6 bases from V and 4 bases from J, with 16 bases between. This CDR3 contains 15 residues. CDR1 is MNHNS, CDR2 SASEGT, per germline. CDR3 DNA: TGTGCCAGCAGGGGACCGGGACTGGGGTACAATGAGCAGTTCTTC. Its protein product is CASRGPGLGYNEQFF.

This clonotype appeared a few times. The J gene is TRBJ2-1, the V gene TRBV27; 15 bases match TRBD2. The CDR3 loop spans 18 amino acids. Losses at the gene ends were 5 bases for V and 6 bases for J; bases not matched to a gene: 11. Germline CDR1 and CDR2: MNHEY and SMNVEV (reference sequence). The CDR3 loop reads CASSPAGLAGGGANEQFF. The DNA for the CDR3 is TGTGCCAGCAGTCCCGCGGGACTAGCGGGGGGCGGGGCCAATGAGCAGTTCTTC.

This chain links TRBV4-3 with TRBJ2-2; 7 bases fit TRBD2. Per germline, CDR1 LGHNA and CDR2 YSLEER. The CDR3 has 18 amino acids. The V and J ends lost 1 base and 5 bases, in that order; junction bases with no gene match: 13. CDR3 nucleotides: TGCGCCAGCAGCCAAGGCCAAGCGCGGCGGGAGTGGACCGGGGAGCTGTTTTTT. This codes for CASSQGQARREWTGELFF.

This clonotype was observed a few times. J is TRBJ2-1 and V is TRBV7-4, with 13 bases aligning to TRBD2. CDR3 length equals 20 residues. V shed 5 bases, J shed 2 bases, and the junction held 15 bases outside the gene matches. Per the germline V gene, CDR1 is SGHVT and CDR2 is SQSDAQ. CDR3 loop: CASSNRLAGGAEKTYNEQFF. CDR3 DNA: TGTGCCAGCAGCAACAGACTAGCGGGGGGCGCCGAAAAAACCTACAATGAGCAGTTCTTC.

This clonotype was detected ten times or more. The chain couples TRBV28 to TRBJ1-5; D possibly corresponds to TRBD1 (6 bases). The CDR3 contains 15 residues. CDR1 and CDR2 (germline): MDHEN, SYDVKM. Trimming stripped 7 bases from V and 6 bases from J, with 19 bases between. The CDR3 sequence is CASIRTAGSVQPQHF. The CDR3 nucleotides are TGTGCCAGCATCCGGACAGCGGGTAGCGTTCAGCCCCAGCATTTT.

This clonotype was seen more than once but under ten times. The chain links TRBV24-1 to TRBJ2-1, with D possibly being TRBD2 (6 bases). Germline CDR1 reads KGHDR; CDR2 reads SFDVKD. V lost 2 bases and J lost 5, with 15 bases in between. The CDR3 consists of 16 residues. CDR3 region: CATSDWGRTTNNEQFF. CDR3 nucleotides: TGTGCCACCAGTGATTGGGGGAGGACCACAAACAATGAGCAGTTCTTC.

The chain joins TRBV20-1 to TRBJ2-5; 8 positions agree with TRBD2. Losses at the gene ends were 0 bases for V and 7 bases for J; bases not matched to a gene: 10. CDR3 length: 15 residues. Germline V CDR1 and CDR2: DFQATT, SNEGSKA (reference sequence). The CDR3 region is CSARDVQRGLGTQYF. CDR3 DNA: TGCAGTGCTAGAGATGTGCAGCGGGGGTTGGGGACCCAGTACTTC.

This clonotype was detected only a few times. This chain links TRBV29-1 with TRBJ1-1; D may be TRBD1 (6 bases). Germline CDR1 SQVTM, CDR2 ANQGSEA. The CDR3 covers 11 residues. V lost 6 bases and J 7 bases, leaving 12 bases between the germline ends. The CDR3 nucleotides are TGCAGCGTCGCCAGGGGAGATGAAGCTTTCTTT. This translates into CSVARGDEAFF. Full variable domain (remainder filled in from reference TRBV29-1 and TRBJ1-1): SAVISQKPSRDICQRGTSLTIQCQVDSQVTMMFWYRQQPGQSLTLIATANQGSEATYESGFVIDKFPISRPNLTFSTLTVSNMSPEDSSIYLCSVARGDEAFFGQGTRLTVV.

This clonotype was observed a handful of times. CDR3 amino acids: CASSQDGGGALDEQFF. CDR3 nucleotides: TGTGCCAGCAGCCAAGACGGGGGAGGGGCCCTCGATGAGCAGTTCTTC. V is TRBV3-1 and J is TRBJ2-1; TRBD2 agrees at 7 bases. V trimming: 0 bases; J trimming: 8 bases; junction bases outside the gene matches: 10. The CDR3 totals 16 residues. Germline V gives CDR1 LGHDT, CDR2 YNNKEL (reference sequence).

The V gene is TRBV11-3, the J gene TRBJ2-2; D gene ambiguous. The CDR3 is made up of 15 amino acids. V was cut by 5 bases and J by 3 bases, with 13 bases left in between. The germline V gene has CDR1 SGHNT and CDR2 YENEEA. This chain's CDR3 is CASSPDPYYTGELFF. The CDR3 region has the DNA TGTGCCAGCAGCCCAGATCCATATTACACCGGGGAGCTGTTTTTT.

The chain carries TRBV3-1 and TRBJ2-7, with D hard to call. The germline gives CDR1 LGHDT, CDR2 YNNKEL (reference sequence). This CDR3 is 17 amino acids long. V lost 1 base and J lost 0, with 16 bases in between. Written as DNA, the CDR3 is TGTGCCAGCAGCCAAGTAGGATTGGCTAGAAACTCCTACGAGCAGTACTTC. Translation gives CASSQVGLARNSYEQYF.

The chain links TRBV15 to TRBJ2-5; no definite D call. The CDR3 runs to 15 residues. Trimming took off 1 base at V and 2 bases at J, with 11 bases between the two ends. Per the germline V gene, CDR1 is LNHNV and CDR2 is YYDKDF (reference sequence). The CDR3 loop is CATSRVLLQQETQYF. The CDR3 DNA reads as TGTGCCACCAGCAGAGTGCTCCTTCAACAAGAGACCCAGTACTTC. Looking up the rest from reference TRBV15 and TRBJ2-5 gives the full variable domain: DAMVIQNPRYQVTQFGKPVTLSCSQTLNHNVMYWYQQKSSQAPKLLFHYYDKDFNNEADTPDNFQSRRPNTSFCFLDIRSPGLGDTAMYLCATSRVLLQQETQYFGPGTRLLVL.

The genes are TRBV30 and TRBJ2-5; D is perhaps TRBD1 (6 bases). Deletions cut 3 bases from V and 3 bases from J, with 17 bases between. CDR1 GTSNPN and CDR2 SVGIG come from the germline V gene (reference sequence). This CDR3 is built from 15 residues. In DNA form, the CDR3 reads TGTGCCTGGAGCGCAGTCGTCGGACAGAAAGAGACCCAGTACTTC. It is translated as CAWSAVVGQKETQYF.

The sample holds a few counts of this clonotype. This rearrangement joins TRBV28 to TRBJ2-7; TRBD2 agrees at 8 bases. V was clipped by 5 bases and J by 4 bases; unmatched bases: 10. The CDR3 consists of 15 residues. From germline, CDR1 is MDHEN and CDR2 SYDVKM. The CDR3 coding sequence is TGTGCCAGCAGTCTCCCCGGGACTAGAGCTTACGAGCAGTACTTC. This translates into CASSLPGTRAYEQYF.

The rearrangement links TRBV7-9 to TRBJ2-1, with 10 bases aligning to TRBD1. The germline V gene encodes CDR1 SEHNR and CDR2 FQNEAQ (reference sequence). This CDR3 is built from 14 residues. Trimming removed 2 bases from V and 13 bases from J; junction bases left unmatched: 8. The CDR3 DNA reads as TGTGCCAGCAGCTTAACCCGGGACAGGGGTTATCAGTTCTTC. It specifies CASSLTRDRGYQFF.

This clonotype has ten or more counts. This chain connects TRBV12-3 or TRBV12-4 to TRBJ2-1; 8 bases align to TRBD1. V dropped 6 bases and J dropped 7; count of bases not matched to a gene: 14. The CDR3 has 16 residues. The CDR3 here is CASSRGDDRGMNEQFF. Here the CDR3 DNA reads TGTGCCAGCAGCCGAGGAGATGACAGGGGAATGAATGAGCAGTTCTTC.

This clonotype occurred a few times. The J gene is TRBJ2-1, the V gene TRBV9, with D maybe TRBD2 (7 bases). From germline, CDR1 is SGDLS and CDR2 YYNGEE. Trimming took off 0 bases at V and 4 bases at J, with 14 bases between the two ends. The CDR3 totals 16 residues. Written as DNA, the CDR3 is TGTGCCAGCAGCGTAGACACGGGGGGCCTTTACAATGAGCAGTTCTTC. This translates into CASSVDTGGLYNEQFF.

This clonotype showed up just a few times. CDR3 sequence: CATSDRAGDSYEQYF. The CDR3 bases are TGTGCCACCAGTGATCGGGCGGGGGATTCCTACGAGCAGTACTTC. V and J are TRBV24-1 and TRBJ2-7; 7 bases are shared with TRBD2. This CDR3 contains 15 residues. Trimming removed 3 bases from V and 1 base from J; junction bases left unmatched: 5. Germline loops: CDR1 KGHDR, CDR2 SFDVKD.